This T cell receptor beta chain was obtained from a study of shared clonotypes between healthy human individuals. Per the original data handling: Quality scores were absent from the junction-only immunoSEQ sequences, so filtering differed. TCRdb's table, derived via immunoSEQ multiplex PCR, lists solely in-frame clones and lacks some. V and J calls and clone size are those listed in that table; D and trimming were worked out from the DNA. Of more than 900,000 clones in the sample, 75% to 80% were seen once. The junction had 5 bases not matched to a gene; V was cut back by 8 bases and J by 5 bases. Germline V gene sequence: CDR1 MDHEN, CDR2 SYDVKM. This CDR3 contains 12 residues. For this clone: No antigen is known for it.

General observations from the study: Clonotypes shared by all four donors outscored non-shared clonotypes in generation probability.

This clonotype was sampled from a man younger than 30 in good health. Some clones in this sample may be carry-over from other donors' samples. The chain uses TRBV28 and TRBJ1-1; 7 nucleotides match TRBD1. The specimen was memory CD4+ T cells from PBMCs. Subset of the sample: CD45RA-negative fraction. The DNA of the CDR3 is TGTGCCAGCGAGGACAGGAGGACTGAAGCTTTCTTT. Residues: CASEDRRTEAFF.